Listed here are 7 T cell receptor beta chains from one sample, sequenced in a study of monozygotic twins with inflammatory bowel disease. TCRdb reprocessed the 5' RACE reads; each CDR3 protein has one entry and no DNA is given. In total, the table holds 420,000 or so distinct CDR3 sequences. Sequencing input: blood. The receptors derive from a human donor with ulcerative colitis or Crohn's disease, or a healthy co-twin of an affected twin (not recorded which).

The chain carries TRBV3-1 and TRBJ2-1. Germline V gene data show CDR1 as LGHDT and CDR2 as YNNKEL (reference sequence). The CDR3 is 14 residues long. CDR3 loop: CASSQDQGYREQFF.

The chain uses TRBV7-3 and TRBJ2-1; without DNA, the TCRdb call of TRBD2 cannot be checked. Germline V CDR1 and CDR2: SGHTA, FQGTGA. This CDR3 region has 15 residues. The CDR3 here is CASSSGLATNNEQFF.

The genes are TRBV11-2 and TRBJ2-2; the TRBD1 assignment by TCRdb is unverifiable without DNA. The CDR3 consists of 14 residues. Germline V gene sequence: CDR1 SGHAT, CDR2 FQNNGV. The CDR3 sequence is CASSLRGGAGELFF.

The chain uses TRBV28 and TRBJ2-7; absent DNA, TCRdb's TRBD1 call cannot be checked. The CDR3 runs to 15 residues. Germline CDR1 is MDHEN and CDR2 is SYDVKM. The CDR3 sequence: CACRSSGTGYHEQYF.

The V call is TRBV3-1, the J call TRBJ2-1. The CDR3 extends over 14 amino acids. The germline V gene has CDR1 LGHDT and CDR2 YNNKEL (reference sequence). CDR3 in amino acids: CASSQEGALNELFF.

V gene TRBV20-1 combines with J gene TRBJ1-4; the D call of TRBD1 rests on TCRdb alone, since no DNA is present to check it. This CDR3 comprises 14 residues. Germline values: CDR1 DFQATT, CDR2 SNEGSKA (reference sequence). This CDR3 reads CSALKGGAGEKLFF.

The chain uses TRBV5-1 and TRBJ1-2. The germline V gene encodes CDR1 SGHRS and CDR2 YFSETQ. This CDR3 spans 15 amino acids. CDR3 sequence: CASSSGSTAIYGYTF.